A single sample gave rise to the 8 T cell receptor beta chains below, sequenced in a study of shared clonotypes between healthy human individuals. Sequencing used immunoSEQ multiplex PCR; TCRdb keeps in-frame clones, though not all of them. The sample comprises some 1 million clones, 60% to 80% of which are singletons, and nearly 1.5% rests with the top ten. Material for sequencing was memory CD4+ T cells sorted from blood. Documented subset: CD45RA-negative fraction. Receptor source: a man between 18 and 35 years old in good health.

The rearrangement links TRBV6-6 to TRBJ1-4; 7 bases are shared with TRBD1. The CDR3 is 15 residues long. Trimming took 4 bases from V and 7 from J; bases not matched to a gene: 9. Per germline, CDR1 MNHNY and CDR2 SVGAGI (reference sequence). The CDR3 reads CASSSTDREGEKLFF. In nucleotides, the CDR3 is TGTGCCAGCAGTTCCACCGACAGGGAGGGTGAAAAACTGTTTTTT.

The chain is built from TRBV7-3 and TRBJ1-1, with D possibly TRBD1 on 6 matching bases. Trimming took off 5 bases at V and 4 bases at J, with 14 bases between the two ends. There are 14 residues in the CDR3. Per the germline V gene, CDR1 is SGHTA and CDR2 is FQGTGA. The CDR3 region is CASSLGGSVTEAFF. The CDR3 nucleotides are TGTGCCAGCAGCCTGGGGGGCTCGGTCACTGAAGCTTTCTTT.

V and J are TRBV2 and TRBJ1-5; D call uncertain. This CDR3 spans 12 amino acids. Germline assignment: CDR1 SNHLY and CDR2 FYNNEI. V was clipped by 5 bases and J by 6 bases, with 8 bases between them. This CDR3 reads CASSLWGQPQHF. The CDR3 nucleotides are TGTGCCAGCAGTCTATGGGGTCAGCCCCAGCATTTT.

The V call is TRBV14, the J call TRBJ1-5; D possibly corresponds to TRBD1 (5 bases). Per germline, CDR1 SGHDN and CDR2 FVKESK. Trimming took off 4 bases at V and 2 bases at J, with 9 bases between the two ends. The CDR3 runs 14 residues. In DNA, the CDR3 is TGTGCCAGCAGCCCCGGGGCCGGCAATCAGCCCCAGCATTTT. It specifies CASSPGAGNQPQHF. The full variable domain, with the rest looked up from reference TRBV14 and TRBJ1-5, is EAGVTQFPSHSVIEKGQTVTLRCDPISGHDNLYWYRRVMGKEIKFLLHFVKESKQDESGMPNNRFLAERTGGTYSTLKVQPAELEDSGVYFCASSPGAGNQPQHFGDGTRLSIL.

The gene calls are TRBV5-1 and TRBJ2-2, with 9 bases that match TRBD1. There are 15 residues in the CDR3. Unmatched junction bases numbered 9, after V lost 6 bases and J lost 6 bases. Germline V CDR1 and CDR2: SGHRS, YFSETQ. The CDR3 loop reads CASKTPGQGPGELFF. CDR3 DNA sequence: TGCGCCAGCAAGACCCCGGGACAGGGTCCCGGGGAGCTGTTTTTT.

The chain couples TRBV5-1 to TRBJ1-2; no clear D gene. V lost 3 bases, J lost 8 bases, and 20 bases lay in between. The V gene's germline CDR1 is SGHRS and CDR2 YFSETQ. The CDR3 covers 15 residues. CDR3 DNA: TGCGCCAGCAGCTGGGAGGGCCGGGGATTAGAAGGCTACACCTTC. The encoded protein is CASSWEGRGLEGYTF.

The V call is TRBV6-6, the J call TRBJ2-5; perhaps TRBD1 as D (6 bases). The CDR3 has 15 amino acids. Germline V gene lookup returns CDR1 MNHNY and CDR2 SVGAGI (reference sequence). The ends were cut back, 6 bases at V and 3 bases at J, with 17 bases in the middle. CDR3 coding DNA: TGTGCCAGCAGAGGGGGACAAGACTTGAAAGAGACCCAGTACTTC. Its protein product is CASRGGQDLKETQYF.

V usage is TRBV9 and J usage is TRBJ1-5; 10 bases map to TRBD1. Trimming at V came to 3 bases and at J to 2 bases, leaving 11 bases not matched to a gene. The CDR3 covers 18 residues. CDR1 is SGDLS and CDR2 is YYNGEE in the germline V gene. The DNA of the CDR3 is TGTGCCAGCAGCGCATGGGACAGGGGTCAAGAGGGCAATCAGCCCCAGCATTTT. The encoded protein is CASSAWDRGQEGNQPQHF. The complete variable domain, with remaining parts taken from reference TRBV9 and TRBJ1-5, reads DSGVTQTPKHLITATGQRVTLRCSPRSGDLSVYWYQQSLDQGLQFLIQYYNGEERAKGNILERFSAQQFPDLHSELNLSSLELGDSALYFCASSAWDRGQEGNQPQHFGDGTRLSIL.